These 25 T cell receptor beta chains originate from one sample sequenced in a study of graft-versus-host responses after intestinal transplantation. Clones were sequenced by immunoSEQ multiplex PCR, and TCRdb holds only the in-frame ones, with some missing. The sample has some 44,000 clones; less than 95% are singletons. Specimen: PBMCs, collected 335 days after intestinal transplant. These receptors came from a human patient who received an intestinal transplant, so some T cells may come from the graft donor.

The chain links TRBV6-1 to TRBJ1-5; 7 bases are a match to TRBD1. The germline V gene has CDR1 MNHNS and CDR2 SASEGT. Unmatched junction bases numbered 4, after V lost 2 bases and J lost 0 bases. The CDR3 covers 16 residues. DNA for the CDR3: TGTGCCAGCAGTGAAAGGGGGCACTATAGCAATCAGCCCCAGCATTTT. Its protein is CASSERGHYSNQPQHF.

V is TRBV9 and J is TRBJ2-1; D call uncertain. The V end lost 0 bases, the J end lost 4 bases, and 11 bases lay between the germline ends. The germline CDR1 and CDR2 sequences are SGDLS and YYNGEE. This CDR3 region has 15 residues. CDR3: CASSVAGLTYNEQFF. The CDR3 DNA sequence: TGTGCCAGCAGCGTAGCCGGGCTAACGTACAATGAGCAGTTCTTC.

The sample holds a few counts of this clone. The chain links TRBV6-5 to TRBJ1-1, with D perhaps TRBD1 (5 bases). Per germline, CDR1 MNHEY and CDR2 SVGAGI. The CDR3 is 15 residues long. Trimming removed 0 bases at V and 2 bases at J, with 10 bases between. The DNA of the CDR3 is TGTGCCAGCAGTTACTCAGCGGGGCGCAACACTGAAGCTTTCTTT. This encodes CASSYSAGRNTEAFF.

This clone was counted once. The chain couples TRBV10-3 to TRBJ1-2, with 8 bases that match TRBD1. This CDR3 is built from 14 residues. V shed 6 bases and J 2 bases; nucleotides not matched to a gene: 5. Germline V lookup: CDR1 ENHRY, CDR2 SYGVKD. This CDR3 reads CAIRTGVLNYGYTF. The DNA of the CDR3 is TGTGCCATCAGGACAGGGGTTTTAAACTATGGCTACACCTTC.

The chain joins TRBV19 to TRBJ2-3; 10 positions agree with TRBD1. The CDR3 totals 15 residues. CDR1 is LNHDA and CDR2 is SQIVND in the germline V gene (reference sequence). V lost 5 bases to trimming and J lost 5 bases; unmatched junction nucleotides: 7. CDR3 sequence: CASSASGTGEDTQYF. For the CDR3, the DNA is TGTGCCAGTAGTGCTTCCGGGACAGGGGAAGATACGCAGTATTTT.

This sequence joins TRBV7-6 and TRBJ2-5; D remains unclear. This CDR3 has 13 amino acids. In germline, CDR1 is SGHVS, CDR2 FNYEAQ. V dropped 1 base and J dropped 3 bases, with 6 bases sitting between them. The CDR3, as DNA: TGTGCCAGCAGCTTAGGGTGGAAAGAGACCCAGTACTTC. Protein: CASSLGWKETQYF.

This rearrangement joins TRBV27 to TRBJ1-2; TRBD1 might be the D (5 bases). The germline gives CDR1 MNHEY, CDR2 SMNVEV (reference sequence). CDR3 length equals 14 residues. Trimming removed 3 bases from V and 8 bases from J, with 16 bases in between. The CDR3 coding sequence is TGTGCCAGCAGTTTTGCAGGGATTGGGTCCGGCTACACCTTC. Protein: CASSFAGIGSGYTF.

The gene calls are TRBV29-1 and TRBJ2-5; tentatively, D is TRBD2 (6 bases). In germline, CDR1 is SQVTM, CDR2 ANQGSEA. The CDR3 covers 14 residues. Trimming shortened V by 4 bases and J by 5 bases, and 17 bases separated the two germline ends. CDR3 loop: CSVVFWRVGETQYF. In nucleotides, the CDR3 is TGCAGCGTTGTTTTCTGGAGGGTAGGGGAGACCCAGTACTTC.

The chain joins TRBV7-3 to TRBJ2-2, with 13 bases that match TRBD2. V was pared by 4 bases and J by 1 base, with 3 bases of the junction left unmatched. CDR3 length: 17 amino acids. CDR1 and CDR2 (germline): SGHTA, FQGTGA. CDR3 nucleotides: TGTGCCAGCAGCTCGGGACTAGCGGGAATGAACACCGGGGAGCTGTTTTTT. Protein: CASSSGLAGMNTGELFF.

The chain employs TRBV25-1 and TRBJ2-7, with no clear D. Germline V gives CDR1 MGHDK, CDR2 SYGVNS. V was cut by 3 bases and J by 3 bases, with 9 bases left in between. This CDR3 has 13 residues. The CDR3 DNA reads as TGTGCCAGCAGTGACCCTGTAGACTACGAGCAGTACTTC. It yields the protein CASSDPVDYEQYF.

This sequence joins TRBV29-1 and TRBJ1-5; D is ambiguous. Trimming took off 7 bases at V and 4 bases at J, with 14 bases between the two ends. This CDR3 has 13 amino acids. The germline V gene encodes CDR1 SQVTM and CDR2 ANQGSEA. CDR3 region: CSAGGGLNQPQHF. The DNA of the CDR3 is TGCAGCGCCGGTGGTGGACTGAATCAGCCCCAGCATTTT. Full variable domain (rest looked up from reference TRBV29-1 and TRBJ1-5): SAVISQKPSRDICQRGTSLTIQCQVDSQVTMMFWYRQQPGQSLTLIATANQGSEATYESGFVIDKFPISRPNLTFSTLTVSNMSPEDSSIYLCSAGGGLNQPQHFGDGTRLSIL.

V gene TRBV10-2 combines with J gene TRBJ1-1; D is perhaps TRBD1 (5 bases). CDR3 length equals 13 residues. V gave up 6 bases and J gave up 1 base, with 9 bases separating them. The germline gives CDR1 WSHSY, CDR2 SAAADI. Here the CDR3 reads CASRSQGNTEAFF. The DNA of the CDR3 is TGCGCCAGCAGGTCCCAGGGGAACACTGAAGCTTTCTTT.

The V and J genes are TRBV19 and TRBJ1-2; D gene unclear. The germline V and J ends were trimmed by 7 bases and 8 bases, with 14 bases remaining between them. The CDR3 runs 12 residues. Germline V CDR1 and CDR2: LNHDA, SQIVND (reference sequence). The CDR3 loop reads CASNGMLWGYTF. DNA for the CDR3: TGTGCCAGTAACGGGATGCTTTGGGGCTACACCTTC.

The chain joins TRBV7-9 to TRBJ2-7; TRBD1 agrees at 7 bases. CDR3 length equals 15 residues. V dropped 4 bases and J dropped 2; count of bases not matched to a gene: 8. The germline gives CDR1 SEHNR, CDR2 FQNEAQ (reference sequence). CDR3 region: CASSYKQGLTYEQYF. The CDR3 DNA is TGTGCCAGCAGCTATAAACAGGGGTTAACCTACGAGCAGTACTTC.

This clone occurred once. The chain is built from TRBV6-6 and TRBJ1-5; 9 bases map to TRBD1. CDR1 and CDR2 from the germline V gene are MNHNY and SVGAGI (reference sequence). V was clipped by 0 bases and J by 2 bases; unmatched bases: 2. This CDR3 region has 16 residues. CDR3 in DNA: TGTGCCAGCAGTTACTCAACAGGGGGCGGCAATCAGCCCCAGCATTTT. It translates to CASSYSTGGGNQPQHF.

The rearrangement uses TRBV7-8 and TRBJ1-2; maybe TRBD1 (6 bases). CDR1 and CDR2 (germline): SGHVS, FQNEAQ. V lost 5 bases, J lost 4 bases, and 29 bases lay in between. The CDR3 has 19 residues. CDR3 DNA: TGTGCCAGCAGCGTTAGGGGGTTTACCCGAACCCGAAAGACCTATGGCTACACCTTC. Amino acid sequence: CASSVRGFTRTRKTYGYTF.

This clone was seen a few times. The chain joins TRBV7-9 to TRBJ1-6, with a weak D call TRBD1 (5 bases). The CDR3 is made up of 16 amino acids. Germline V gene sequence: CDR1 SEHNR, CDR2 FQNEAQ (reference sequence). V lost 5 bases to trimming and J lost 0 bases, with 11 bases between them. This chain's CDR3 is CASSPGGSSYNSPLHF. Written as DNA, the CDR3 is TGTGCCAGCAGCCCCGGGGGGAGCTCCTATAATTCACCCCTCCACTTT.

The CDR3 sequence: CASSQDGDRDSYEQYF. CDR3 coding DNA: TGCGCCAGCAGCCAAGACGGGGACAGGGACTCCTACGAGCAGTACTTC. V and J are TRBV4-1 and TRBJ2-7, with 9 bases identical to TRBD1. The CDR3 runs 16 residues. Trimming took 0 bases from V and 0 from J; bases not matched to a gene: 3. Germline CDR1 reads MGHRA; CDR2 reads YSYEKL.

The chain combines TRBV7-2 with TRBJ1-6, with D hard to call. V was shortened by 1 base and J by 10 bases, with 5 bases between the two germline ends. There are 12 residues in the CDR3. CDR1 and CDR2 from the germline V gene are SGHTA and FQGNSA. CDR3 nucleotides: TGTGCCAGCAGCTTAGTCGCGTCACCCCTCCACTTT. Amino acids: CASSLVASPLHF.

This chain joins TRBV11-2 and TRBJ1-6; no firm D call. Trimming removed 0 bases from V and 4 bases from J, with 7 bases in between. This CDR3 comprises 15 residues. CDR1 and CDR2 from the germline V gene are SGHAT and FQNNGV. The CDR3 sequence: CASSLELEYNSPLHF. CDR3 DNA sequence: TGTGCCAGCAGCTTAGAGCTGGAGTATAATTCACCCCTCCACTTT.

The V call is TRBV2, the J call TRBJ1-2; D remains unclear. The CDR3 runs to 16 residues. V was pared by 7 bases and J by 2 bases, with 20 bases between. Germline V gene sequence: CDR1 SNHLY, CDR2 FYNNEI. CDR3 amino acids: CASIRTGAPSNYGYTF. The CDR3 DNA is TGTGCCAGCATTCGGACGGGAGCCCCCTCCAACTATGGCTACACCTTC.

The genes are TRBV4-1 and TRBJ2-1; D tentatively reads TRBD1 or TRBD2 (6 bases each). In germline, CDR1 is MGHRA, CDR2 YSYEKL. CDR3 length equals 12 residues. V was trimmed by 4 bases and J by 10 bases, leaving 11 bases between them. Written as DNA, the CDR3 is TGCGCCAGCAGCCGCCCGGGGGCGGAGCAGTTCTTC. Amino acid sequence: CASSRPGAEQFF.

The chain recombines TRBV4-1 with TRBJ2-1; TRBD2 matches 10 bases. Germline CDR1 is MGHRA and CDR2 is YSYEKL. The CDR3 covers 16 residues. Trimming at V came to 0 bases and at J to 10 bases, leaving 9 bases not matched to a gene. The CDR3 DNA reads as TGCGCCAGCAGCCAAGATCTCAGCGGGAGGGCCCGGGAGCAGTTCTTC. Translated, it gives CASSQDLSGRAREQFF.

J is TRBJ1-1 and V is TRBV11-2; D not resolved. Between the trimmed V and J ends, which lost 5 bases and 7 bases, there was a span of 11 bases. Germline lookup yields CDR1 SGHAT and CDR2 FQNNGV. The CDR3 extends over 12 amino acids. CDR3 in amino acids: CASSRGIDEAFF. CDR3 sequence (DNA): TGTGCCAGCAGCCGAGGAATAGATGAAGCTTTCTTT.

The chain has TRBV28 and TRBJ1-1; 8 bases are a match to TRBD1. The CDR3 totals 13 residues. Germline V gives CDR1 MDHEN, CDR2 SYDVKM. J was trimmed by 7 bases and V by 7 bases; bases with no gene match: 8. This CDR3 reads CASTLTRGLEAFF. In DNA, the CDR3 is TGTGCCAGCACCCTCACCAGGGGGCTTGAAGCTTTCTTT.